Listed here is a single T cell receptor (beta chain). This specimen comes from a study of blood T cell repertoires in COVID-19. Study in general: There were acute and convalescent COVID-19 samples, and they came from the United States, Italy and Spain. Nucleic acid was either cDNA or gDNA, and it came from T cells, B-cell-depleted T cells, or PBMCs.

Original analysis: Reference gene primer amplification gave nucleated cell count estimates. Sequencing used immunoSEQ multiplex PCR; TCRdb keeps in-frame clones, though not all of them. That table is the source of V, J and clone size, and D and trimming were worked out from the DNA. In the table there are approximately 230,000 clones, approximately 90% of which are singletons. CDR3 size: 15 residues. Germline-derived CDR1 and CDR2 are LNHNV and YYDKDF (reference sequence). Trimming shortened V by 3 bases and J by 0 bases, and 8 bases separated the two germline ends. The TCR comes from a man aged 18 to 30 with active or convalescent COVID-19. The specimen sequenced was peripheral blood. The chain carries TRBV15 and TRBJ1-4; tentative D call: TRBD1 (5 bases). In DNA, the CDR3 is TGTGCCACCAGCAGCAGACAGACAACTAATGAAAAACTGTTTTTT. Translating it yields CATSSRQTTNEKLFF.